This T cell receptor (beta chain) is drawn from a study of cytomegalovirus exposure and HLA in healthy donors. Unmatched junction bases numbered 12, after V lost 7 bases and J lost 5 bases. The length of the CDR3 is 15 residues. The germline V gene encodes CDR1 LNHNV and CDR2 YYDKDF (reference sequence). As to this clone: Antigen specificity is unknown.

Study-wide results and caveats: Later analysis identified a missense DCLRE1C variant that was linked to TCR beta V- and J-gene trimming. The authors enumerated roughly 160 TCR beta chains as linked to cytomegalovirus.

Use of 60 Vbeta and 13 Jbeta primers characterized the PCR. Method: immunoSEQ multiplex PCR; TCRdb's copy keeps in-frame clones and lacks some. The data contain approximately 190,000 clones, approximately 78% of them singletons. The chain couples TRBV15 to TRBJ2-5, with 8 bases fitting TRBD1. The sequencing sample was made of PBMCs. This TCR was recovered from a woman aged 18-29 years in good health and CMV-seronegative. The CDR3 loop reads CATNDGQGSWETQYF. The CDR3 DNA is TGTGCCACCAACGACGGACAGGGCAGTTGGGAGACCCAGTACTTC. The variable domain in full, completed from reference TRBV15 and TRBJ2-5, reads DAMVIQNPRYQVTQFGKPVTLSCSQTLNHNVMYWYQQKSSQAPKLLFHYYDKDFNNEADTPDNFQSRRPNTSFCFLDIRSPGLGDTAMYLCATNDGQGSWETQYFGPGTRLLVL.